This T cell receptor beta chain was retrieved from a study of cytomegalovirus exposure and HLA in healthy donors. PCR used 60 Vbeta primers and 13 Jbeta primers. TCRdb's table, derived via immunoSEQ multiplex PCR, lists solely in-frame clones and lacks some. The sample records 180,000 or so clones, around 82% being singletons. The V end lost 1 base, the J end lost 1 base, and 16 bases lay between the germline ends. This CDR3 has 16 residues. From germline, CDR1 is SQVTM and CDR2 ANQGSEA. The clonotype comes from a woman aged 25-40 years in good health and CMV-seropositive. Material for sequencing was PBMCs. This chain connects TRBV29-1 to TRBJ1-2; tentative D call: TRBD1 (5 bases). The CDR3 loop reads CSVEGNTGVGNYGYTF. DNA for the CDR3: TGCAGCGTTGAAGGGAACACAGGTGTGGGTAACTATGGCTACACCTTC.